These T cell receptor beta chains were read from a single sample in a study of control samples from healthy donors and cancer patients. Here immunoSEQ multiplex PCR was the method, and the copy in TCRdb shows in-frame clones only, minus some. The data show about 100,000 clones, roughly 87% seen once. Sequencing was performed on blood. The receptors derive from a woman in her fifties or sixties in good health. Both conserved end residues are part of each CDR3. A D gene is named only where the DNA matches it firmly. Expanded clones get a size class; other rows say once, few or many, or leave the size out.

j_gene: TRBJ2-7
abundance: NA
d_gene: NA
v_gene: TRBV7-2
CDR3nt: TGTGCCAGCAGCTTTTCTGGCAGCTACGAGCAGTACTTC
CDR3aa: CASSFSGSYEQYF

j_gene: TRBJ2-7
abundance: NA
d_gene: TRBD1
v_gene: TRBV19
CDR3nt: TGTGCCAGTAGTATTCTTACCATTGCAGGGGGAACCTACGAGCAGTACTTC
CDR3aa: CASSILTIAGGTYEQYF

j_gene: TRBJ1-6
abundance: few
d_gene: NA
v_gene: TRBV6-5
CDR3nt: TGTGCCAGCAGTTACTTTTCACGGGGAACTAATTCACCCCTCCACTTT
CDR3aa: CASSYFSRGTNSPLHF

j_gene: TRBJ1-1
abundance: NA
d_gene: TRBD1
v_gene: TRBV18
CDR3nt: TGTGCCAGCTCAGTCGACAGGGGTGTAGCTGAAGCTTTCTTT
CDR3aa: CASSVDRGVAEAFF

j_gene: TRBJ2-7
abundance: NA
d_gene: NA
v_gene: TRBV2
CDR3nt: TGTGCCAGCAGTGTGGTTCCCTACGAGCAGTACTTC
CDR3aa: CASSVVPYEQYF

j_gene: TRBJ2-6
abundance: medium-sized
d_gene: NA
v_gene: TRBV12-3/TRBV12-4
CDR3nt: TGTGCCAGCGGGGGCTCTGGGGCCAACGTCCTGACTTTC
CDR3aa: CASGGSGANVLTF

j_gene: TRBJ2-1
abundance: NA
d_gene: NA
v_gene: TRBV29-1
CDR3nt: TGCAGCGTTGAAGGCGCTGGGTCCTACAATGAGCAGTTCTTC
CDR3aa: CSVEGAGSYNEQFF

j_gene: TRBJ2-5
abundance: NA
d_gene: NA
v_gene: TRBV4-3
CDR3nt: TGCGCCAGCAGCCCGTCCGGGACTCCAGGGACCCAGTACTTC
CDR3aa: CASSPSGTPGTQYF

j_gene: TRBJ2-7
abundance: NA
d_gene: TRBD2
v_gene: TRBV10-3
CDR3nt: TGTGCCATCAGGGGTGATAGCGGGATTTACGAGCAGTACTTC
CDR3aa: CAIRGDSGIYEQYF

j_gene: TRBJ1-1
abundance: NA
d_gene: NA
v_gene: TRBV5-6
CDR3nt: TGTGCCAGCAGCTTTGTGGGGACTGAAGCTTTCTTT
CDR3aa: CASSFVGTEAFF

j_gene: TRBJ1-2
abundance: NA
d_gene: NA
v_gene: TRBV12-3/TRBV12-4
CDR3nt: TGTGCCAGCAGTCCCACAGTGGAGGGATACACCTTC
CDR3aa: CASSPTVEGYTF

j_gene: TRBJ1-5
abundance: few
d_gene: NA
v_gene: TRBV5-3
CDR3nt: TGTGCCAGAAGCTATGCACGGGAGCCCCAGCATTTT
CDR3aa: CARSYAREPQHF

j_gene: TRBJ1-5
abundance: few
d_gene: NA
v_gene: TRBV3-1/TRBV3-2
CDR3nt: TGTGCCAGCAGCCAAGGGTTTCAAGGTAGTCAGCCCCAGCATTTT
CDR3aa: CASSQGFQGSQPQHF

j_gene: TRBJ1-6
abundance: NA
d_gene: TRBD1
v_gene: TRBV6-2/TRBV6-3
CDR3nt: TGTGCCAGCAGTTACCGCAGGGGGGGGTTTTGTAATTCACCCCTCCACTTT
CDR3aa: CASSYRRGGFCNSPLHF

j_gene: TRBJ2-1
abundance: once
d_gene: NA
v_gene: TRBV6-2/TRBV6-3
CDR3nt: TGTGCCAGCAGTCCCACATGGGGGGCCAATGAGCAGTTCTTC
CDR3aa: CASSPTWGANEQFF

j_gene: TRBJ1-2
abundance: NA
d_gene: NA
v_gene: TRBV29-1
CDR3nt: TGCAGCGTTGAAGTGGAGGCTAGCTATGGCTACACCTTC
CDR3aa: CSVEVEASYGYTF

j_gene: TRBJ1-6
abundance: NA
d_gene: NA
v_gene: TRBV18
CDR3nt: TGTGCCAGCTCATCAAACGACGCGTTTCCCCTCCACTTT
CDR3aa: CASSSNDAFPLHF

j_gene: TRBJ2-3
abundance: NA
d_gene: NA
v_gene: TRBV6-5
CDR3nt: TGTGCCAGCACCGCGCGGGACAGCCGCACAGATACGCAGTATTTT
CDR3aa: CASTARDSRTDTQYF

j_gene: TRBJ2-7
abundance: NA
d_gene: NA
v_gene: TRBV6-5
CDR3nt: TGTGCCAGCAGCCGCCAGGGTTCTGGCTACGAGCAGTACTTC
CDR3aa: CASSRQGSGYEQYF

j_gene: TRBJ2-1
abundance: NA
d_gene: TRBD2
v_gene: TRBV4-2
CDR3nt: TGTGCCAGCAGCCAAGATCATCCTAGCGGGAGGTTTAACGAGCAGTTCTTC
CDR3aa: CASSQDHPSGRFNEQFF

j_gene: TRBJ1-1
abundance: few
d_gene: TRBD1
v_gene: TRBV5-1
CDR3nt: TGCGCCAGCAGCTTTACAGGGGGAGTCACTGAAGCTTTCTTT
CDR3aa: CASSFTGGVTEAFF

j_gene: TRBJ2-1
abundance: NA
d_gene: NA
v_gene: TRBV6-6
CDR3nt: TGTGCCAGCAGACTCGGGACTCCTCTCTACAATGAGCAGTTCTTC
CDR3aa: CASRLGTPLYNEQFF

j_gene: TRBJ2-2
abundance: NA
d_gene: NA
v_gene: TRBV19
CDR3nt: TGTGCCAGTCGCGAGCGGGTCGCCACCGGGGAGCTGTTTTTT
CDR3aa: CASRERVATGELFF

j_gene: TRBJ1-3
abundance: NA
d_gene: NA
v_gene: TRBV7-2
CDR3nt: TGTGCCAGCTCAAGGCAGGGAGGGGGGACCTTTCCTGGAAACACCATATATTTT
CDR3aa: CASSRQGGGTFPGNTIYF

j_gene: TRBJ2-6
abundance: NA
d_gene: NA
v_gene: TRBV18
CDR3nt: TGTGCCAGCTCACCATTAGGTCCACAGAACTCTGGGGCCAACGTCCTGACTTTC
CDR3aa: CASSPLGPQNSGANVLTF

j_gene: TRBJ2-5
abundance: NA
d_gene: TRBD2
v_gene: TRBV6-4
CDR3nt: TGTGCCAGCAGCGCCCGGACTAGCGGGAGGGTTTGGAGAGAGACCCAGTACTTC
CDR3aa: CASSARTSGRVWRETQYF

j_gene: TRBJ1-2
abundance: NA
d_gene: NA
v_gene: TRBV12-3/TRBV12-4
CDR3nt: TGTGCCAGTCGGGGGGCGGAGTATGGCTACACCTTC
CDR3aa: CASRGAEYGYTF

j_gene: TRBJ2-1
abundance: NA
d_gene: NA
v_gene: TRBV18
CDR3nt: TGTGCCAGCTCACCAGGGGTCTACAATGAGCAGTTCTTC
CDR3aa: CASSPGVYNEQFF

j_gene: TRBJ2-7
abundance: once
d_gene: NA
v_gene: TRBV30
CDR3nt: TGTGCCTGTCACCTATCCTACGAGCAGTACTTC
CDR3aa: CACHLSYEQYF

j_gene: TRBJ1-1
abundance: NA
d_gene: NA
v_gene: TRBV2
CDR3nt: TGTGCCAGCGTACTCCCCGGAGCCATGAACACTGAAGCTTTCTTT
CDR3aa: CASVLPGAMNTEAFF

j_gene: TRBJ2-1
abundance: NA
d_gene: TRBD1
v_gene: TRBV6-6
CDR3nt: TGTGCCAGCACCTTAGACAGGGTCAGGAACAATGAGCAGTTCTTC
CDR3aa: CASTLDRVRNNEQFF

j_gene: TRBJ2-3
abundance: NA
d_gene: NA
v_gene: TRBV3-1/TRBV3-2
CDR3nt: TGTGCCAGCAGCCGGCGGTTCGGCACAGATACGCAGTATTTT
CDR3aa: CASSRRFGTDTQYF

j_gene: TRBJ2-1
abundance: few
d_gene: NA
v_gene: TRBV7-9
CDR3nt: TGTGCCAGCAGCTTAGCGGACTTCAATGAGCAGTTCTTC
CDR3aa: CASSLADFNEQFF

j_gene: TRBJ2-1
abundance: once
d_gene: TRBD2
v_gene: TRBV3-1/TRBV3-2
CDR3nt: TGTGCCAGCAGCCGACTAGCGGGGGACAATGAGCAGTTCTTC
CDR3aa: CASSRLAGDNEQFF

j_gene: TRBJ2-2
abundance: NA
d_gene: NA
v_gene: TRBV3-1/TRBV3-2
CDR3nt: TGTGCCAGCAGCCAAGAGGGGCCCGCCGGGGAGCTGTTTTTT
CDR3aa: CASSQEGPAGELFF

j_gene: TRBJ1-1
abundance: once
d_gene: NA
v_gene: TRBV6-5
CDR3nt: TGTGCCAGCAGTTACTCAAACGCCAGGGGATACACTGAAGCTTTCTTT
CDR3aa: CASSYSNARGYTEAFF

j_gene: TRBJ2-1
abundance: NA
d_gene: TRBD2
v_gene: TRBV7-9
CDR3nt: TGTGCCGCTCGGGGCGGGAGGATTTACAATGAGCAGTTCTTC
CDR3aa: CAARGGRIYNEQFF

j_gene: TRBJ2-2
abundance: NA
d_gene: TRBD2
v_gene: TRBV9
CDR3nt: TGTGCCAGCAGCCTCTGGGCTAGCGGAAACACCGGGGAGCTGTTTTTT
CDR3aa: CASSLWASGNTGELFF

j_gene: TRBJ2-1
abundance: once
d_gene: TRBD2
v_gene: TRBV6-1
CDR3nt: TGTGCCAGCAGTGTTACTAGGCGGGGGGGCCCCAATGAGCAGTTCTTC
CDR3aa: CASSVTRRGGPNEQFF

j_gene: TRBJ2-2
abundance: NA
d_gene: TRBD2
v_gene: TRBV29-1
CDR3nt: TGCAGCCTCCCAGCGGGAGCAGTAGCCGGGGAGCTGTTTTTT
CDR3aa: CSLPAGAVAGELFF

j_gene: TRBJ2-2
abundance: NA
d_gene: TRBD1
v_gene: TRBV6-5
CDR3nt: TGTGCCAGCAGGCCGACAGGGGTCACCGGGGAGCTGTTTTTT
CDR3aa: CASRPTGVTGELFF

j_gene: TRBJ2-1
abundance: NA
d_gene: NA
v_gene: TRBV9
CDR3nt: TGTGCCAGCAGCGTAGTAGCGCCCAGCTCCTACAATGAGCAGTTCTTC
CDR3aa: CASSVVAPSSYNEQFF

j_gene: TRBJ2-2
abundance: NA
d_gene: NA
v_gene: TRBV2
CDR3nt: TGTGCCAGCAGTGGGGGGGACGGGGAGCTGTTTTTT
CDR3aa: CASSGGDGELFF

j_gene: TRBJ2-2
abundance: NA
d_gene: TRBD1
v_gene: TRBV5-1
CDR3nt: TGCGCCAGCAGCTTCCGGGACAGGGTCACCGGGGAGCTGTTTTTT
CDR3aa: CASSFRDRVTGELFF

j_gene: TRBJ1-1
abundance: NA
d_gene: TRBD1
v_gene: TRBV18
CDR3nt: TGTGCCAGCTCACCTCGCCAGATGACAGGGGCCGAGAACACTGAAGCTTTCTTT
CDR3aa: CASSPRQMTGAENTEAFF

j_gene: TRBJ1-1
abundance: NA
d_gene: TRBD1
v_gene: TRBV5-4
CDR3nt: TGTGCCAGCAGACAGTTACAGGGGTCAGGGACTGAAGCTTTCTTT
CDR3aa: CASRQLQGSGTEAFF

j_gene: TRBJ1-2
abundance: NA
d_gene: NA
v_gene: TRBV7-2
CDR3nt: TGTGCCAGCAGCTCTAACTCGGGGGGGTATGGCTACACCTTC
CDR3aa: CASSSNSGGYGYTF

j_gene: TRBJ2-2
abundance: NA
d_gene: TRBD2
v_gene: TRBV7-2
CDR3nt: TGTGCCAGCAGCCGCCCTCGGGAGGCCCAGAACACCGGGGAGCTGTTTTTT
CDR3aa: CASSRPREAQNTGELFF

j_gene: TRBJ2-3
abundance: NA
d_gene: NA
v_gene: TRBV4-3
CDR3nt: TGCGCCAGCAGCCAAGATCGAGAACGGGGAGATACGCAGTATTTT
CDR3aa: CASSQDRERGDTQYF

j_gene: TRBJ1-1
abundance: once
d_gene: TRBD1
v_gene: TRBV18
CDR3nt: TGTGCCAGCTCACCACCGGGACAGTCGAACACTGAAGCTTTCTTT
CDR3aa: CASSPPGQSNTEAFF

j_gene: TRBJ2-3
abundance: NA
d_gene: NA
v_gene: TRBV11-2
CDR3nt: TGTGCCAGCAGCTTCCGGGGGAGCACAGATACGCAGTATTTT
CDR3aa: CASSFRGSTDTQYF

j_gene: TRBJ1-6
abundance: NA
d_gene: NA
v_gene: TRBV5-1
CDR3nt: TGCGCCAGCAGCTTGGCCCCAAATTCACCCCTCCACTTT
CDR3aa: CASSLAPNSPLHF

j_gene: TRBJ2-3
abundance: once
d_gene: NA
v_gene: TRBV5-1
CDR3nt: TGCGCCAGCCTAGAGGGCGGCCAGGGTACGCAGTATTTT
CDR3aa: CASLEGGQGTQYF